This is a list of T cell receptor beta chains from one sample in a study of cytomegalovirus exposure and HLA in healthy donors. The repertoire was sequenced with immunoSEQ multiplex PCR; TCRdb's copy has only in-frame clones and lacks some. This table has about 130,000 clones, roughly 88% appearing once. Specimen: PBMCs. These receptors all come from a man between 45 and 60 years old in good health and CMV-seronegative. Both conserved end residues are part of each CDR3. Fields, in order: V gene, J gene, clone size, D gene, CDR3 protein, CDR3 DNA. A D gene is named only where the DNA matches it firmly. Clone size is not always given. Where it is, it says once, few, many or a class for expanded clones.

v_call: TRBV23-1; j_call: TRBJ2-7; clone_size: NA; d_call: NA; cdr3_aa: CASKRLSSYEQYF; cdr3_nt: TGCGCCAGCAAACGGTTGAGCTCCTACGAGCAGTACTTC
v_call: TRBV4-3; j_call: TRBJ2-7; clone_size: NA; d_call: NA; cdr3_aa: CARTGGTTYEQYF; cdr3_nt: TGCGCCAGGACTGGCGGCACCACTTACGAGCAGTACTTC
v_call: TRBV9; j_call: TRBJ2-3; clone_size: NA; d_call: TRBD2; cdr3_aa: CASSVGRTSGITDTQYF; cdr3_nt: TGTGCCAGCAGCGTAGGGCGGACTAGCGGGATCACAGATACGCAGTATTTT
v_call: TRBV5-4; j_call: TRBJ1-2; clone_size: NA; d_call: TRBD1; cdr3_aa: CASSPGGANGYTF; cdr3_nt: TGTGCCAGCAGCCCAGGGGGCGCTAATGGCTACACCTTC
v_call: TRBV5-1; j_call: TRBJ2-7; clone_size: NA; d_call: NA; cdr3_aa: CASSFQGQSYEQYF; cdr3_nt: TGCGCCAGCAGCTTTCAGGGGCAATCCTACGAGCAGTACTTC
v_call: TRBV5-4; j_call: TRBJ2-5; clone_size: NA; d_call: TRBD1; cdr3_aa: CASSLGQRETQYF; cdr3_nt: TGTGCCAGCAGCCTGGGACAGAGGGAGACCCAGTACTTC
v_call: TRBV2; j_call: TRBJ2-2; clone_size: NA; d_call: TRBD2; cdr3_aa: CASGGVRTGELFF; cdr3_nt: TGTGCCAGCGGGGGGGTTCGGACCGGGGAGCTGTTTTTT
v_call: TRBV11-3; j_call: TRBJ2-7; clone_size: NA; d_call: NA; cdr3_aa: CASSLDGRSYEQYF; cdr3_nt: TGTGCCAGCAGCTTAGATGGGCGATCCTACGAGCAGTACTTC
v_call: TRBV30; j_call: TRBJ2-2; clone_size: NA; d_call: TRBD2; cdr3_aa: CAWSGAGGNTGELFF; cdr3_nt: TGTGCCTGGAGTGGAGCGGGGGGGAACACCGGGGAGCTGTTTTTT
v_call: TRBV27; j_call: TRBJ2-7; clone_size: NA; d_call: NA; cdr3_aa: CASSGFSRGPPYEQYF; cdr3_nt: TGTGCCAGCAGTGGATTTAGTAGGGGCCCGCCGTACGAGCAGTACTTC
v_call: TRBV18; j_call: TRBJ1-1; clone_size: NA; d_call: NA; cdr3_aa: CASDLTRGDTEAFF; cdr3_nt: TGTGCCAGCGACTTAACCCGCGGCGACACTGAAGCTTTCTTT
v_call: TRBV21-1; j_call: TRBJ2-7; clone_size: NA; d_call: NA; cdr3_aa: CASSGDRGRVSPNSYEQYF; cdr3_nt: TGTGCCAGCAGCGGCGACAGGGGTCGCGTCTCTCCAAATTCCTACGAGCAGTACTTC
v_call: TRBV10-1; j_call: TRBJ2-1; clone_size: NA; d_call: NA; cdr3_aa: CASSKQDNEQFF; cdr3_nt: TGCGCCAGCTCTAAACAGGACAATGAGCAGTTCTTC
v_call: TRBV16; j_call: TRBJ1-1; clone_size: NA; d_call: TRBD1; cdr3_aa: CASSSGQGQITEAFF; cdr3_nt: TGTGCCAGCAGCTCGGGACAGGGCCAGATCACTGAAGCTTTCTTT
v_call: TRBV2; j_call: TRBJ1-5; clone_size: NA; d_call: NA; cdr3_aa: CASSAQTPYSNQPQHF; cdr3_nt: TGTGCCAGCAGTGCCCAGACACCGTATAGCAATCAGCCCCAGCATTTT
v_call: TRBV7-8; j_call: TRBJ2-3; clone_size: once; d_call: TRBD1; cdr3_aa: CASSPYSGSPGQGTDTQYF; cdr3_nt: TGTGCCAGCAGCCCTTACTCAGGGTCTCCGGGACAGGGAACAGATACGCAGTATTTT
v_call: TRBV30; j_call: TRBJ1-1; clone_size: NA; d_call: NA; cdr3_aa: CAWSLAGNTEAFF; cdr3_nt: TGTGCCTGGAGTCTGGCAGGAAACACTGAAGCTTTCTTT
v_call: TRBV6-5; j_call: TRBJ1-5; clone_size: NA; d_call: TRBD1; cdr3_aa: CASSSGQGLQPQHF; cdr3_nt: TGTGCCAGCAGTTCGGGACAGGGGCTACAGCCCCAGCATTTT
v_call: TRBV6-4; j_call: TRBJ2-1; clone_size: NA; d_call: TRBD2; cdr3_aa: CASSDSSGSYNEQFF; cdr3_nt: TGTGCCAGCAGTGACTCTAGCGGGTCCTACAATGAGCAGTTCTTC
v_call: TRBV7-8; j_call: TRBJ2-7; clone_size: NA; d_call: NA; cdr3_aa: CASSPWTSYEQYF; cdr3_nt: TGTGCCAGCAGCCCGTGGACATCCTACGAGCAGTACTTC
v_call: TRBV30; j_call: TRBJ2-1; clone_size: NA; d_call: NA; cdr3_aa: CAWSRLTNEQFF; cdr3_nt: TGTGCCTGGAGTCGACTTACCAATGAGCAGTTCTTC
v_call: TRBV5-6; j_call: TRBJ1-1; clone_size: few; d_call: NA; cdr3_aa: CASSLPPGDTEAFF; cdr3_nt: TGTGCCAGCAGCTTACCACCAGGGGACACTGAAGCTTTCTTT
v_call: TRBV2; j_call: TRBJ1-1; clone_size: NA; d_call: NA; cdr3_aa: CASSEAAGFTEAFF; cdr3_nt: TGTGCCAGCAGTGAAGCGGCAGGGTTCACTGAAGCTTTCTTT
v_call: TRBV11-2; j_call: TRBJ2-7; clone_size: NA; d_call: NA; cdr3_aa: CASSQELVNSYEQYF; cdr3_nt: TGTGCCAGCAGCCAAGAGTTAGTCAACTCCTACGAGCAGTACTTC
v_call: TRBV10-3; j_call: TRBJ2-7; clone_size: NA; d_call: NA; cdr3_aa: CAISGGELTYEQYF; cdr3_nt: TGTGCCATCAGTGGGGGGGAACTAACCTACGAGCAGTACTTC
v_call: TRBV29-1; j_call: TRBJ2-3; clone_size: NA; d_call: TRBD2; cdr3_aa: CSGLGVAGPTDTQYF; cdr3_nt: TGCAGCGGACTTGGGGTAGCGGGTCCCACAGATACGCAGTATTTT
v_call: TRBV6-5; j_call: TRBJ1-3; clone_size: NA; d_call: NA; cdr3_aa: CTSRVRGSGNTIYF; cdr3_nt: TGTACCAGCAGGGTCAGAGGCTCTGGAAACACCATATATTTT
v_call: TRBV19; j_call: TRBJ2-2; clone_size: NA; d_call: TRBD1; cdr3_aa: CASSGQGQTGELFF; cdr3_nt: TGTGCCAGTAGTGGACAGGGTCAGACCGGGGAGCTGTTTTTT